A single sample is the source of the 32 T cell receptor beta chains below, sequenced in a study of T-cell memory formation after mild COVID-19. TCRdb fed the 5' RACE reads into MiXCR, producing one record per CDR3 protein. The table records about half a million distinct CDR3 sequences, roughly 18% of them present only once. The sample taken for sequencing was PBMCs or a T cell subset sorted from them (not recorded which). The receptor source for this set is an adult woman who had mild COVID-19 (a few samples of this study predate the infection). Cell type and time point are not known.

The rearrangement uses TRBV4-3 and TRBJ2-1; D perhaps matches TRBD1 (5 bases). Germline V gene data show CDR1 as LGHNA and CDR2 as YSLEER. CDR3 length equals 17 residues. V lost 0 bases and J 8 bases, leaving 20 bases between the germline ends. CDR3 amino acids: CASSQETGRVPIDEQFF. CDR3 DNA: TGCGCCAGCAGCCAAGAGACGGGCAGGGTTCCTATCGATGAGCAGTTCTTC.

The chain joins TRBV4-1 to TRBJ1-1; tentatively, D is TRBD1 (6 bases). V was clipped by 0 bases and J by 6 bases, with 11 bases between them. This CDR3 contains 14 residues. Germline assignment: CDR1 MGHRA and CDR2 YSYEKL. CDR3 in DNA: TGCGCCAGCAGCCAAGATATCGGGGGCCCTGAAGCTTTCTTT. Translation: CASSQDIGGPEAFF.

CDR3 in DNA: TGCAGCGTTGACGATGGCTACACCTTC. It is translated as CSVDDGYTF. The chain carries TRBV29-1 and TRBJ1-2; D is ambiguous. V lost 3 bases and J lost 6, with 2 bases in between. CDR3 length: 9 residues. Germline values: CDR1 SQVTM, CDR2 ANQGSEA.

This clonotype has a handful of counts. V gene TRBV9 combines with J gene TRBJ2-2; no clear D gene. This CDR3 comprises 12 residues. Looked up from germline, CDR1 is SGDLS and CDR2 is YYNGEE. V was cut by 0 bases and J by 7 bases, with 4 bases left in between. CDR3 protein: CASSVGFGELFF. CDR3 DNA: TGTGCCAGCAGCGTAGGGTTCGGGGAGCTGTTTTTT.

The CDR3 bases are TGCGCCAGCAGCCGAACCGGGACAATGAACTCCTACGAGCAGTACTTC. Translation gives CASSRTGTMNSYEQYF. The gene calls are TRBV5-1 and TRBJ2-7; possible D gene TRBD1, 6 bases. CDR3 length: 16 amino acids. The V gene's germline CDR1 is SGHRS and CDR2 YFSETQ. V lost 4 bases, J lost 0 bases, and 17 bases lay in between. Supplemented by reference TRBV5-1 and TRBJ2-7, the full variable domain reads KAGVTQTPRYLIKTRGQQVTLSCSPISGHRSVSWYQQTPGQGLQFLFEYFSETQRNKGNFPGRFSGRQFSNSRSEMNVSTLELGDSALYLCASSRTGTMNSYEQYFGPGTRLTVT.

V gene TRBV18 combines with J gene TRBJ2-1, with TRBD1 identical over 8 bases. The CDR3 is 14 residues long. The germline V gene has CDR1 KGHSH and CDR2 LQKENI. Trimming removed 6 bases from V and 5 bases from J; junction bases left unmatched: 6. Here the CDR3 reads CASSRQGRNNEQFF. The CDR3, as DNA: TGTGCCAGCTCCCGACAGGGGCGAAACAATGAGCAGTTCTTC.

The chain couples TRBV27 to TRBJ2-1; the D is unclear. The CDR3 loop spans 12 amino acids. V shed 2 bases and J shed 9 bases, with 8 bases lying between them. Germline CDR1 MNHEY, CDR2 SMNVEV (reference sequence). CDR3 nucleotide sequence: TGTGCCAGCAGTTTACAGGTTGGTGAGCAGTTCTTC. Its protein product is CASSLQVGEQFF.

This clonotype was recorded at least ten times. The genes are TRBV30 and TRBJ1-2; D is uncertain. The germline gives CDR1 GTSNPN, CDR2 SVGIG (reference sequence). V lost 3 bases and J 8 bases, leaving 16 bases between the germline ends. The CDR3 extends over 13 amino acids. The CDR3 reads CAWSQWSGEGYTF. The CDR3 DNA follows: TGTGCCTGGAGCCAGTGGTCCGGGGAGGGCTACACCTTC.

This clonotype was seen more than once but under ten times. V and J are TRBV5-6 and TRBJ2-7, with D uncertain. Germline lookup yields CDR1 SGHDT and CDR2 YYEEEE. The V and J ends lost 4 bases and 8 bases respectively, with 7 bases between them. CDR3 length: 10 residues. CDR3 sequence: CASSGRQQYF. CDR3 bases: TGTGCCAGCAGCGGTCGACAGCAGTACTTC.

Here the CDR3 DNA reads TGCAGTGCGCTGACACAGGGGGCGCGGCGGGATGAGCAGTTCTTC. Protein: CSALTQGARRDEQFF. The chain combines TRBV20-1 with TRBJ2-1; 9 positions match TRBD1. The germline CDR1 and CDR2 sequences are DFQATT and SNEGSKA (reference sequence). CDR3 size: 15 residues. J gave up 8 bases and V 6 bases, and 14 bases lay outside the gene matches.

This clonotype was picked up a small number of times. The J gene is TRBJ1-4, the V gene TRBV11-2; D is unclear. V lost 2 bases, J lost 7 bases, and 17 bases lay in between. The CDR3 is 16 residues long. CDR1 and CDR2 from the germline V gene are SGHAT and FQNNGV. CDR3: CASSLNPSQAGEKLFF. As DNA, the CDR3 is TGTGCCAGCAGCTTAAACCCCTCCCAGGCGGGTGAAAAACTGTTTTTT.

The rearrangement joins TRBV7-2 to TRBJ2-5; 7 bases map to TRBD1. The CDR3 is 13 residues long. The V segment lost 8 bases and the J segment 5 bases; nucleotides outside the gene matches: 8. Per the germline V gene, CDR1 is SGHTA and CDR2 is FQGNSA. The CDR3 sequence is CASGWDRGETQYF. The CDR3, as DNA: TGTGCCAGCGGCTGGGACAGAGGGGAGACCCAGTACTTC.

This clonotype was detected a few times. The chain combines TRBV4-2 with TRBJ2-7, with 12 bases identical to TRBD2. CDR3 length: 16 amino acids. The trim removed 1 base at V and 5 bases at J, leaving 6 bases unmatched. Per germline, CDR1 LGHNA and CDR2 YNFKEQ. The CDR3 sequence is CASSQVSLAGGNEQYF. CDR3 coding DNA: TGTGCCAGCAGCCAAGTGTCCCTAGCGGGAGGGAACGAGCAGTACTTC.

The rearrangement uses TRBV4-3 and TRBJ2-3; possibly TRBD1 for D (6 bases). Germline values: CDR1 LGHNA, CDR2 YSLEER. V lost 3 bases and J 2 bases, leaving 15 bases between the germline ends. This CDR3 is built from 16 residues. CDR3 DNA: TGCGCCAGCAGCCAGGTGACAGGAAAATCCACAGATACGCAGTATTTT. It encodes CASSQVTGKSTDTQYF.

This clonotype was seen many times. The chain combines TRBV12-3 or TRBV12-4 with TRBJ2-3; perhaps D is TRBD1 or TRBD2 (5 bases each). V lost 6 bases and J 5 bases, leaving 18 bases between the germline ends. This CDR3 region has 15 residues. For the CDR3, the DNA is TGTGCCAGCAGACGACGGATTCGGGGCCGAGATACGCAGTATTTT. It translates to CASRRRIRGRDTQYF.

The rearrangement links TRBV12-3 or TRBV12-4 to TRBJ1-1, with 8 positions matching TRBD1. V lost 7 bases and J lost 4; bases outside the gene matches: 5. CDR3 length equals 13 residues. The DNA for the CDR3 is TGTGCCAGCACCCGACAGGGGATCACTGAAGCTTTCTTT. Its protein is CASTRQGITEAFF.

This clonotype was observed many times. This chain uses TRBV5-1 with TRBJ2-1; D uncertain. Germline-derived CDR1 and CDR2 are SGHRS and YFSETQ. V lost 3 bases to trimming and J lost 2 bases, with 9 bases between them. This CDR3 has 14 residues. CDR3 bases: TGCGCCAGCAGCTCGACCGATCCCTACAATGAGCAGTTCTTC. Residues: CASSSTDPYNEQFF.

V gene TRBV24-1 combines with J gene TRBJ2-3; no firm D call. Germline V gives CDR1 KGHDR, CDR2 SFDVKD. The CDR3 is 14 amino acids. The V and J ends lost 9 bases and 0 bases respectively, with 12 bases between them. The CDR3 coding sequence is TGTGCCACCCTTGGCCCTAGAAGCACAGATACGCAGTATTTT. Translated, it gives CATLGPRSTDTQYF.

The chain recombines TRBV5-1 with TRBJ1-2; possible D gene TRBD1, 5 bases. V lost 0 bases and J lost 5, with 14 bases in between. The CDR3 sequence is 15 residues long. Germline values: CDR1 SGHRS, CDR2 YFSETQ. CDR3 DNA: TGCGCCAGCAGCTTGGGTCTCGACAGCCTGTATGGCTACACCTTC. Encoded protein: CASSLGLDSLYGYTF.

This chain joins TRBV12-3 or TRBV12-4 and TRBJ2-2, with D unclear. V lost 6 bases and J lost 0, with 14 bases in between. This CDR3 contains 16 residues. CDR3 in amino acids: CASRLLSGPNTGELFF. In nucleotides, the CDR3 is TGTGCCAGCAGACTCCTGTCCGGACCGAACACCGGGGAGCTGTTTTTT.

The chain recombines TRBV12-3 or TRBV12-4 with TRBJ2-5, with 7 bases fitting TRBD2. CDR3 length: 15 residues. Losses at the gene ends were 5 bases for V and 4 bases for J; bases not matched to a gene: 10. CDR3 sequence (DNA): TGTGCCAGCAGTGAGGTGGGCGGGAGCCCAGAGACCCAGTACTTC. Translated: CASSEVGGSPETQYF.

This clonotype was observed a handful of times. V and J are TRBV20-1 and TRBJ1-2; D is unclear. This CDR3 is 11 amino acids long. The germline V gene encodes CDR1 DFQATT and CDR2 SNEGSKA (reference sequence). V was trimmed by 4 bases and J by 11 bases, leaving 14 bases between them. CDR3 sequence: CSAKRSGKYTF. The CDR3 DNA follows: TGCAGTGCTAAGAGGTCCGGGAAGTACACCTTC.

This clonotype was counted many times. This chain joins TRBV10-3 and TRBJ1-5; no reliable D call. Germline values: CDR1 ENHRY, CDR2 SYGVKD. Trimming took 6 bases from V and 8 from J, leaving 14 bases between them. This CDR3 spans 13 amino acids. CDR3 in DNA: TGTGCCATCAGCCCCCAACGAGGCGAGCCCCAGCATTTT. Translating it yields CAISPQRGEPQHF.

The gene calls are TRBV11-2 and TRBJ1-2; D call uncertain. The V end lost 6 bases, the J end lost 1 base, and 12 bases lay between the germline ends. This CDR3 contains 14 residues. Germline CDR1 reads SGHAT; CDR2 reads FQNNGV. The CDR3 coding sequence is TGTGCCAGCAGTCCCGTGGCATTTAACTATGGCTACACCTTC. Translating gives CASSPVAFNYGYTF.

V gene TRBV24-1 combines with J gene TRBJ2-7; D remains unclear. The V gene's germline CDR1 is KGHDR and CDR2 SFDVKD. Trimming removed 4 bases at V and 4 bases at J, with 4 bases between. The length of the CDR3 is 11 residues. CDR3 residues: CATSDQYEQYF. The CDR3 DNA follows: TGTGCCACCAGTGACCAGTACGAGCAGTACTTC.

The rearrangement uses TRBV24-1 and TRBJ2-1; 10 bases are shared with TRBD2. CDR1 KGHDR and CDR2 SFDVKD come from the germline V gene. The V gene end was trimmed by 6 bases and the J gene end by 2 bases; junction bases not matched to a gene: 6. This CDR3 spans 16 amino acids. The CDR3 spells CATSQAGGLPYNEQFF. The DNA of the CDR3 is TGTGCCACCAGTCAAGCGGGAGGGCTCCCCTACAATGAGCAGTTCTTC.

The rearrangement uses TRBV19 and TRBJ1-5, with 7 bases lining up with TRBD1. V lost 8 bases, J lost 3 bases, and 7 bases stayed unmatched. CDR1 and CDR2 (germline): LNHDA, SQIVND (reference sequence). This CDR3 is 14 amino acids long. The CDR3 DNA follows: TGTGCCAGTCGCGAAGGGGGCTTCAATCAGCCCCAGCATTTT. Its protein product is CASREGGFNQPQHF.

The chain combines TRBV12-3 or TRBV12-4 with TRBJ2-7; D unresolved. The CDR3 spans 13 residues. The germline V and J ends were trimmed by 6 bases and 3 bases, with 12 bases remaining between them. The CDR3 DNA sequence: TGTGCCAGCAGGGCTCGGTCGGGCTACGAGCAGTACTTC. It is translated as CASRARSGYEQYF.

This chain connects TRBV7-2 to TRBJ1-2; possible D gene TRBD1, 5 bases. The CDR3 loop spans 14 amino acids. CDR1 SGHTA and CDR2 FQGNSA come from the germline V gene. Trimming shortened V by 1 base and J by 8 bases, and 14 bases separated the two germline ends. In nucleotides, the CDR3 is TGTGCCAGCAGCTTAGAGGGTGTGCGACAGGGCTACACCTTC. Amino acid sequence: CASSLEGVRQGYTF.

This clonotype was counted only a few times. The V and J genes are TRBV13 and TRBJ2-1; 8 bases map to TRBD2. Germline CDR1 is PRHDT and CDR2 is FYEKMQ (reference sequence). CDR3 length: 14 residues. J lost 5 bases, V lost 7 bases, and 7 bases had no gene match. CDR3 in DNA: TGTGCCAGCATGCAAGCGGGGGTGAACAATGAGCAGTTCTTC. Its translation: CASMQAGVNNEQFF.

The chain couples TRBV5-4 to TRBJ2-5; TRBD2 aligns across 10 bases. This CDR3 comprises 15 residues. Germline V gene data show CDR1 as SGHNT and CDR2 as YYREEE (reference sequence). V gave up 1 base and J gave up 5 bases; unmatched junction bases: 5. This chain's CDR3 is CASSLTAGGGETQYF. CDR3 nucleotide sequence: TGTGCCAGCAGCTTGACAGCGGGGGGGGGCGAGACCCAGTACTTC.

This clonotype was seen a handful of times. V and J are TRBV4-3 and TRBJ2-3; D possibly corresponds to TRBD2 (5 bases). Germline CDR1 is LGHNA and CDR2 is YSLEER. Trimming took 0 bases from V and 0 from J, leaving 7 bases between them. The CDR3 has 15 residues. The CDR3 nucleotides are TGCGCCAGCAGCCAAGAAACGGGAAGCACAGATACGCAGTATTTT. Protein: CASSQETGSTDTQYF.